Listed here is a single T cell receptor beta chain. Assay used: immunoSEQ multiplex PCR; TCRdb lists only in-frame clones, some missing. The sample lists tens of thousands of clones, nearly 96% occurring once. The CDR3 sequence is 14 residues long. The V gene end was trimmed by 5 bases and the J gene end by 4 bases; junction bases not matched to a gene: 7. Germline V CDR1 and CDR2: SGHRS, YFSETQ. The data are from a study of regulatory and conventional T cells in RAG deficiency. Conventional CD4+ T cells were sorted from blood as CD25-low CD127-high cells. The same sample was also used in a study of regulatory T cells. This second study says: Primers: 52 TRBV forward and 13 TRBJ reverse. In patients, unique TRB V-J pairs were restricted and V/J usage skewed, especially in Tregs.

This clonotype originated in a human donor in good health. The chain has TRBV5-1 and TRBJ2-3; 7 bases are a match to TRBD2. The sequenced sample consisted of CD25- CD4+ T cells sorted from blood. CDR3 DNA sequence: TGCGCCAGCAGACCCCGACTAGCCCCAGATACGCAGTATTTT. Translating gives CASRPRLAPDTQYF. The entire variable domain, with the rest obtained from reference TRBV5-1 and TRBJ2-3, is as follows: KAGVTQTPRYLIKTRGQQVTLSCSPISGHRSVSWYQQTPGQGLQFLFEYFSETQRNKGNFPGRFSGRQFSNSRSEMNVSTLELGDSALYLCASRPRLAPDTQYFGPGTRLTVL.